This entry is about one T cell receptor (beta chain). As processed by the authors: The assay estimated nucleated cells by amplifying reference gene primers. Produced via immunoSEQ multiplex PCR; TCRdb's table is partial and in-frame only. That table is the source of V, J and clone size, and D and trimming were worked out from the DNA. The top ten hold about 1.2% of the sample, which has a few hundred thousand clones, 81% seen once. This entry belongs to a study of blood T cell repertoires in COVID-19. Study-wide context: Donors in the United States, Italy and Spain gave samples during acute or convalescent COVID-19. T cells, B-cell-depleted T cells, or PBMCs provided the cDNA or gDNA that served as material.

Trimming pared 0 bases from V and 12 bases from J, leaving 12 bases between. CDR3 length: 13 amino acids. The germline V gene has CDR1 MGHRA and CDR2 YSYEKL. J is TRBJ1-5 and V is TRBV4-1; D is unclear. The sequenced sample consisted of peripheral blood. The TCR comes from a human donor with acute or convalescent COVID-19. The donor label of this sample is uncertain. Here the CDR3 DNA reads TGCGCCAGCAGCCAAGATCCCAGTTCTCTCCAGCATTTT. Amino acids: CASSQDPSSLQHF.